A single sample is the source of the 20 T cell receptor beta chains below, sequenced in a study of T cells in Graves' hyperthyroidism and ophthalmopathy. Amplified TCR beta CDR3 regions came from RNA transcripts. Primed by the HTBI set, a first-round RT-PCR was run on the TCR CDR3. From the multiplex PCR reads, TCRdb called clonotypes with MiXCR, one entry per CDR3 protein. The top ten hold approximately 15% of the sample, which has more than 450,000 distinct CDR3 sequences, 12% to 15% seen once. What was sequenced was blood. These TCRs come from a middle-aged woman with Graves' hyperthyroidism.

This clonotype occurred a few times. This sequence joins TRBV3-1 and TRBJ2-6, with D unclear. CDR3 length: 15 residues. The V gene lost 4 bases and the J gene lost 0 bases, with 7 bases spanning the gap. CDR1 and CDR2 from the germline V gene are LGHDT and YNNKEL (reference sequence). CDR3 region: CASSPPYSGANVLTF. As DNA, the CDR3 is TGTGCCAGCAGCCCCCCGTACTCTGGGGCCAACGTCCTGACTTTC.

This clonotype was counted ten times or more. V gene TRBV11-2 combines with J gene TRBJ2-7; TRBD2 agrees at 7 bases. Germline lookup yields CDR1 SGHAT and CDR2 FQNNGV. V gave up 1 base and J gave up 6 bases; unmatched junction bases: 6. The CDR3 is 14 residues long. CDR3 loop: CASSLAGLVVEQYF. As DNA, the CDR3 is TGTGCCAGCAGCTTAGCCGGACTAGTTGTCGAGCAGTACTTC. The full variable domain, with the rest looked up from reference TRBV11-2 and TRBJ2-7, is EAGVAQSPRYKIIEKRQSVAFWCNPISGHATLYWYQQILGQGPKLLIQFQNNGVVDDSQLPKDRFSAERLKGVDSTLKIQPAKLEDSAVYLCASSLAGLVVEQYFGPGTRLTVT.

CDR3 amino acids: CASSLVTGEQFF. The CDR3 DNA is TGTGCCAGCAGCTTAGTCACAGGGGAGCAGTTCTTC. The chain employs TRBV7-6 and TRBJ2-1; weak D call: TRBD1 (6 bases). Deletions cut 1 base from V and 10 bases from J, with 8 bases between. CDR1 and CDR2 from the germline V gene are SGHVS and FNYEAQ. This CDR3 comprises 12 residues.

This clonotype occurred a few times. The CDR3 nucleotides read TGTGCCAGCAGTTTCTACAGGGGGGATACTGAAGCTTTCTTT. The encoded protein is CASSFYRGDTEAFF. The rearrangement links TRBV12-3 or TRBV12-4 to TRBJ1-1; 8 positions match TRBD1. V gave up 3 bases and J gave up 5 bases; unmatched junction bases: 5. CDR3 length: 14 residues.

This clonotype came up many times. This chain connects TRBV20-1 to TRBJ2-7; possibly TRBD2 for D (8 bases). The germline V and J ends were trimmed by 5 bases and 4 bases, with 18 bases remaining between them. The germline V gene has CDR1 DFQATT and CDR2 SNEGSKA (reference sequence). The CDR3 consists of 14 residues. CDR3 bases: TGCAGTGCTCAGGGGGTAGCGGGAAATTACGAGCAGTACTTC. Translating gives CSAQGVAGNYEQYF.

This clonotype was observed at least ten times. V and J are TRBV6-1 and TRBJ1-2, with 8 bases that match TRBD1. CDR1 MNHNS and CDR2 SASEGT come from the germline V gene. This CDR3 region has 14 residues. V shed 2 bases and J 2 bases; nucleotides not matched to a gene: 1. CDR3 bases: TGTGCCAGCAGTGAATGGACAGGGAACTATGGCTACACCTTC. It translates to CASSEWTGNYGYTF.

This clonotype was detected a few times. This chain connects TRBV5-6 to TRBJ2-2, with 10 bases that match TRBD1. The V gene end was trimmed by 6 bases and the J gene end by 3 bases; junction bases not matched to a gene: 8. The germline V gene encodes CDR1 SGHDT and CDR2 YYEEEE. The CDR3 contains 16 residues. The chain's CDR3 is CASIGRQGADTGELFF. DNA of the CDR3: TGTGCCAGCATAGGAAGACAGGGGGCCGACACCGGGGAGCTGTTTTTT.

This clonotype has a single count. The chain carries TRBV12-3 or TRBV12-4 and TRBJ2-7, with TRBD2 identical over 10 bases. There are 17 residues in the CDR3. V gave up 3 bases and J gave up 3 bases; unmatched junction bases: 11. The CDR3 coding sequence is TGTGCCAGCAGTTTGGGAACCCTAGCGGGAGAGTTCTACGAGCAGTACTTC. As protein: CASSLGTLAGEFYEQYF.

This clonotype showed up many times. The chain links TRBV19 to TRBJ2-7; TRBD2 aligns across 7 bases. V shed 10 bases, J shed 7 bases, and the junction held 19 bases outside the gene matches. This CDR3 contains 15 residues. Germline CDR1 is LNHDA and CDR2 is SQIVND (reference sequence). CDR3 in amino acids: CAKSTGEREVSEQYF. The CDR3 DNA follows: TGTGCCAAGTCCACCGGGGAGCGGGAAGTATCAGAGCAGTACTTC.

V is TRBV28 and J is TRBJ2-7; TRBD1 or TRBD2 may be the D gene (5 bases each). V lost 6 bases and J 4 bases, leaving 19 bases between the germline ends. Germline V gene lookup returns CDR1 MDHEN and CDR2 SYDVKM. This CDR3 contains 15 residues. CDR3 DNA sequence: TGTGCCAGCAGAACACGGGACCGGTTAGGGTACGAGCAGTACTTC. Amino acids: CASRTRDRLGYEQYF.

This clonotype was recorded many times. The chain is built from TRBV7-9 and TRBJ2-2; D not certain. The V gene lost 5 bases and the J gene lost 8 bases, with 9 bases spanning the gap. The germline V gene encodes CDR1 SEHNR and CDR2 FQNEAQ (reference sequence). The CDR3 is 12 amino acids. This CDR3 is CASSPVGGELFF. The CDR3 DNA follows: TGTGCCAGCAGCCCCGTAGGAGGGGAGCTGTTTTTT.

This clonotype has a count of ten or more. The genes are TRBV3-1 and TRBJ1-1; 11 positions agree with TRBD1. V gave up 6 bases and J gave up 4 bases; unmatched junction bases: 10. The CDR3 has 16 amino acids. Germline values: CDR1 LGHDT, CDR2 YNNKEL (reference sequence). The CDR3 nucleotides read TGTGCCAGCAGACCCGGGACAGGGGGAGTTGGCACTGAAGCTTTCTTT. Its translation is CASRPGTGGVGTEAFF.

This clonotype has ten or more counts. The J gene is TRBJ2-5, the V gene TRBV18; D call uncertain. V lost 2 bases and J lost 4, with 11 bases in between. The CDR3 has 14 amino acids. The germline CDR1 and CDR2 sequences are KGHSH and LQKENI. The CDR3 region is CASSPSSALETQYF. CDR3 nucleotides: TGTGCCAGCTCACCATCTTCTGCTTTAGAGACCCAGTACTTC.

The J gene is TRBJ1-3, the V gene TRBV28, with a possible D match to TRBD1 (5 bases). CDR1 MDHEN and CDR2 SYDVKM come from the germline V gene. With 3 bases removed from V and 0 bases from J, the gap between germline ends came to 15 bases. The length of the CDR3 is 17 residues. The CDR3 nucleotides read TGTGCCAGCAGTTTGTGGGCAGGGTTAGACTCTGGAAACACCATATATTTT. Its translation: CASSLWAGLDSGNTIYF.

A remark on this clonotype: Given a much more abundant clone one base away, this may be a read error. V and J are TRBV3-1 and TRBJ2-1; D call uncertain. This CDR3 comprises 11 residues. V lost 6 bases, J lost 6 bases, and 6 bases lay in between. Germline V CDR1 and CDR2: LGHDT, YNNKEL (reference sequence). Written as DNA, the CDR3 is TGTGCCAGCAGGATGGGCAATGAGCAGTTCTTC. Translated, it gives CASRMGNEQFF.

Concerning this clonotype itself: A much larger clone differs from this one at a single base, so this may be a read error. This sequence joins TRBV4-1 and TRBJ1-2; no clear D. In germline, CDR1 is MGHRA, CDR2 YSYEKL. The CDR3 spans 17 residues. In DNA form, the CDR3 reads TGCGCCAGCGGCCAAGAAAAGTATGTCAGTTCTAACTATGGCTACACCTTC. This encodes CASGQEKYVSSNYGYTF.

This chain connects TRBV20-1 to TRBJ1-5, with 7 bases identical to TRBD1. The germline CDR1 and CDR2 sequences are DFQATT and SNEGSKA (reference sequence). J gave up 7 bases and V 5 bases, and 23 bases lay outside the gene matches. The CDR3 consists of 18 residues. The CDR3 coding sequence is TGCAGTGCTTTAGGGGGCGCCGGGGGAGGAGCGTTAGGCCAGCCCCAGCATTTT. It translates to CSALGGAGGGALGQPQHF.

This clonotype was observed a few times. The chain is built from TRBV4-1 and TRBJ2-2, with 8 bases aligning to TRBD2. The trim removed 1 base at V and 13 bases at J, leaving 11 bases unmatched. CDR1 MGHRA and CDR2 YSYEKL come from the germline V gene. The CDR3 contains 15 residues. CDR3 DNA sequence: TGCGCCAGCAGCCAAGGTTATGGACTAGCAGTCGGGCTGTTTTTT. Translation gives CASSQGYGLAVGLFF.

Comment on this clonotype: The final CDR3 position lacks the conserved phenylalanine or tryptophan, pointing to a likely read error. V is TRBV7-2 and J is TRBJ1-6; possibly TRBD1 for D (5 bases). Trimming removed 6 bases from V and 10 bases from J, with 13 bases in between. The CDR3 has 13 residues. Germline CDR1 is SGHTA and CDR2 is FQGNSA. The DNA for the CDR3 is TGTGCCAGCAGTGATCAGGGAAGGTCACCCCTCCACTTA. As protein: CASSDQGRSPLHL.

The rearrangement links TRBV29-1 to TRBJ1-1; 7 nucleotides line up with TRBD1. Trimming cost V 3 bases and J 0 bases; bases outside gene matches: 1. The CDR3 has 13 amino acids. In germline, CDR1 is SQVTM, CDR2 ANQGSEA. The CDR3 coding sequence is TGCAGCGTTGAGACAGGGATGAACACTGAAGCTTTCTTT. This codes for CSVETGMNTEAFF.